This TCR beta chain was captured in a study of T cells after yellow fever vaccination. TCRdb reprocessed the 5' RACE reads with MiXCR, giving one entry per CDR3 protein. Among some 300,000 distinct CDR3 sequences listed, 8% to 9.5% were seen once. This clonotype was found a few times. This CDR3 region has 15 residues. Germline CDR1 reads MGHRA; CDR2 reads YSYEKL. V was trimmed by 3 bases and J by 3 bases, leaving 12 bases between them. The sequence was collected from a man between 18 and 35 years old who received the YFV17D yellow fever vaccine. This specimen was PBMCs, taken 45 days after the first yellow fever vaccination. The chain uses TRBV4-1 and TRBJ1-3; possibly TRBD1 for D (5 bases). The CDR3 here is CASSHGTHYGNTIYF. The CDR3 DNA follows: TGCGCCAGCAGCCACGGGACTCACTATGGAAACACCATATATTTT.